This T cell receptor beta chain was retrieved from a study of preoperative IRX-2 immunotherapy in early breast cancer. Assay used: immunoSEQ multiplex PCR; TCRdb lists only in-frame clones, some missing. Of over 60,000 clones listed, less than 95% are singletons. The CDR3 runs 14 residues. Germline assignment: CDR1 SGHTA and CDR2 FQGNSA. V was trimmed by 2 bases and J by 3 bases, leaving 11 bases between them. Indicated treatment: preoperative locoregional IRX-2 cytokine immunotherapy. Preoperative locoregional IRX-2 cytokine immunotherapy was tested in the phase Ib source study. Sample collection occurred from a patient treated with IRX-2 immunotherapy. The chain is built from TRBV7-2 and TRBJ2-7, with D unclear. This receptor was taken from a human donor with breast cancer. The CDR3 region is CASSLTVRLYEQYF. DNA for the CDR3: TGTGCCAGCAGCTTAACGGTCAGACTCTACGAGCAGTACTTC.